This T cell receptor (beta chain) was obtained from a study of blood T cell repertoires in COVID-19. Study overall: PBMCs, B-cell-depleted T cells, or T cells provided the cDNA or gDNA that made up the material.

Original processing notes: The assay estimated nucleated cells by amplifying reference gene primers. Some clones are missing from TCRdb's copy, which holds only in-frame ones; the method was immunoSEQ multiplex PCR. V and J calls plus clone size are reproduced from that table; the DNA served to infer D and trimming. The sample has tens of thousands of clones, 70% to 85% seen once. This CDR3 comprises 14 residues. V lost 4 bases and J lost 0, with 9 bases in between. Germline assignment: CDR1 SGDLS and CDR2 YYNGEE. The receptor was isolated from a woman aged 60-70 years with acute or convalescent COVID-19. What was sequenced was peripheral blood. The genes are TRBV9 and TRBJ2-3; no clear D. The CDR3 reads CASSYAKSTDTQYF. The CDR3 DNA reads TGTGCCAGCAGCTACGCTAAAAGCACAGATACGCAGTATTTT.